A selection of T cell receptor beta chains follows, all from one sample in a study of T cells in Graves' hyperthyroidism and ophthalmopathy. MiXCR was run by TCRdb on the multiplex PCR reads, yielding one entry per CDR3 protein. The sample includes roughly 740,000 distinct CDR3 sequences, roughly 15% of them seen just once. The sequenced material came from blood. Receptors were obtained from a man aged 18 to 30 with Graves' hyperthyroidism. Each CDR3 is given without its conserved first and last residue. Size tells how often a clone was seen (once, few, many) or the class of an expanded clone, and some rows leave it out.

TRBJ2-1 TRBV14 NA ASSQVSGGLYNEQF
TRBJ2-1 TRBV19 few ASNDRGPYNEQF
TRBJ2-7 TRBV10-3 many AISRDRDDEQY
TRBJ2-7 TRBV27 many ASSLSYGTPTYEQY
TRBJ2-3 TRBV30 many AWSYRGSFRDTQY
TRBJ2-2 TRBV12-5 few ASGLVLAGFTGELF
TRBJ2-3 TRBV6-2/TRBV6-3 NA ASSYSTGTGYTDTQY
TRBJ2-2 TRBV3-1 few ASSPGLAGDLGGELF
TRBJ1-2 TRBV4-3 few ASSQETQGADGYT
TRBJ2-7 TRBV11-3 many ASSPVRQGGYEQY
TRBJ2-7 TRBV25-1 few ASSNRAHEQY
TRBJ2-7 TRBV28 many ASSSPRRWVYEQY
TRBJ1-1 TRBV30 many AWVFGPYTEAF
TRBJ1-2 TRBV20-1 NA SASLGYA
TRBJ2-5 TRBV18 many ASSPKAGAEETQY
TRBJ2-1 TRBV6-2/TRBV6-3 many ASSYSGLAGFNEQF
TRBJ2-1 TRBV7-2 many ASSLTSGLTYNEQF
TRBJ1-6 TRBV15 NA ATSYRGDSPLH
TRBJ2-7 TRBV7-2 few ASSSGLAGGDYEQY
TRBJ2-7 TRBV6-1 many ASRSGGGYEQY
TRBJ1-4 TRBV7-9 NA ASSFKGQEKLF
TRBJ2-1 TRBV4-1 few ASSQEGGPDEQF
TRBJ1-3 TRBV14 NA ASSRLKGSSGNTIY
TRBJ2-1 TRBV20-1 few SARVGGGGYNEQF
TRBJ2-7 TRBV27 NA ASSLVYQALYEQY
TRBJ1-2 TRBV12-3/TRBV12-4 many ASSYVRGLSPNYGYT
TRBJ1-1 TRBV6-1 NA ASTLGGNTEAF
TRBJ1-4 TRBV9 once ASSGQDRVGEKLF
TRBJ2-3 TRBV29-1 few SVGEGHSTDTQY
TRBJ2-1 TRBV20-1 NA SARDLGLTEQF
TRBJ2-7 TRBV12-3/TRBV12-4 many ASSQLGSSYEQY
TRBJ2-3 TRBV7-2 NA ASSFAGQGGLDTQY
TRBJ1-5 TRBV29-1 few SAARGSRGGGNQPQH
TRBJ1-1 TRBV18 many ASSPTGFGVTEAF
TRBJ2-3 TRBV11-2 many ASSHILAGRGTDTQY
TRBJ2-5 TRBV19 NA ASSIGGTGPYQETQY
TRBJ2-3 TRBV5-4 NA ASSSPTGDDTQY
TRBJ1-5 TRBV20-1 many SARTGNQPQH
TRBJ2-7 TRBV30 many AWSKDSTYEQY
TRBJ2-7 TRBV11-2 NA ASTLTGKYEQY
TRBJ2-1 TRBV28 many ASSSPGLAGGGSYNEQF
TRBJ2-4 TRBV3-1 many ASSPSAKNIQY
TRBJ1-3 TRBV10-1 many ASSDGSGNTIY
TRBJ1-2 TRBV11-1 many ASSLKGRDYGYT
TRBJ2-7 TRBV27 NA ACSPRTSGSSEQY
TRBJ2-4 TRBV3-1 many ASSQEPRITDIQY
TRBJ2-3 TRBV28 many ASSDGQFPDTQY
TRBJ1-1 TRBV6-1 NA ASSEGAWPGMNTEAF